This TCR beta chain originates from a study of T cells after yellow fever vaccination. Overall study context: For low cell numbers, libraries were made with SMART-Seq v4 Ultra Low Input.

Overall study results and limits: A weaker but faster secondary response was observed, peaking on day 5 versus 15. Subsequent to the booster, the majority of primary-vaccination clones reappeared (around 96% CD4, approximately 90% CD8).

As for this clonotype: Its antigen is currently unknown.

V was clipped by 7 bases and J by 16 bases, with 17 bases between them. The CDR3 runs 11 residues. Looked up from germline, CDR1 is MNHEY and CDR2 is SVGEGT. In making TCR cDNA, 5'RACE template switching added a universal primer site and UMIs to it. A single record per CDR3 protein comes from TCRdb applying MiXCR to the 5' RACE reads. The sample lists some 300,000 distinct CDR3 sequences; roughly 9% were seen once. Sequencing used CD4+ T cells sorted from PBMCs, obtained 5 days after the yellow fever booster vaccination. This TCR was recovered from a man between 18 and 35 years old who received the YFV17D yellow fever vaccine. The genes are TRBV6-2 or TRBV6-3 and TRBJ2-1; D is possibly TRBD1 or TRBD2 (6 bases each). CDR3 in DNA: TGTGCCAGCACCTCGGGGGCTCCCCACTTCTTC. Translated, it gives CASTSGAPHFF.